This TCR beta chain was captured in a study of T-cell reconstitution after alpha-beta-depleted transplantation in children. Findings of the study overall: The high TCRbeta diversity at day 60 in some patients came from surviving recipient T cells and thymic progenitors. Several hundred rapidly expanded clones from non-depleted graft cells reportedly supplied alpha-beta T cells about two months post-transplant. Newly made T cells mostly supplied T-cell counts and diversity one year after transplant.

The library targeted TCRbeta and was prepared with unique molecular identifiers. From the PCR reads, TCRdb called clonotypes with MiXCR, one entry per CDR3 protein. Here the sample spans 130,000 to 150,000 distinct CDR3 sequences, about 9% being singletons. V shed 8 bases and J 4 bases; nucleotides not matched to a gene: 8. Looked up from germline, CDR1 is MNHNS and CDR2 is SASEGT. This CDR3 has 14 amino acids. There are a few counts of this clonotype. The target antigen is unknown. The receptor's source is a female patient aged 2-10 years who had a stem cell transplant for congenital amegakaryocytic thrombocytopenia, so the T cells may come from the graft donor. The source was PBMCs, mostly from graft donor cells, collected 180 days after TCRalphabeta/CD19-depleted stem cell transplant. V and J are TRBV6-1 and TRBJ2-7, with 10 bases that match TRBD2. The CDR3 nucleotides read TGTGCCAGCTTGGCTACTAGCGGGACATACGAGCAGTACTTC. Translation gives CASLATSGTYEQYF.